The 31 T cell receptor beta chains in this list originate from one sample, sequenced in a study of blood T cell repertoires in COVID-19. Assay used: immunoSEQ multiplex PCR; TCRdb lists only in-frame clones, some missing. The table lists about 28,000 clones, approximately 85% of them singletons, with 7.9% in the top ten. The specimen sequenced was peripheral blood. These receptors all stem from a man in his sixties with COVID-19, enrolled during active disease.

The gene calls are TRBV19 and TRBJ2-1, with D possibly being TRBD2 (6 bases). This CDR3 spans 15 amino acids. V lost 7 bases to trimming and J lost 4 bases, with 17 bases between them. The V gene's germline CDR1 is LNHDA and CDR2 SQIVND (reference sequence). Here the CDR3 DNA reads TGTGCCAGTACCCGGGGCGGGGTGGGTTACAATGAGCAGTTCTTC. Protein product: CASTRGGVGYNEQFF.

The chain recombines TRBV3-1 (or the pseudogene TRBV3-2) with TRBJ2-1; weak D call: TRBD1 (5 bases). This CDR3 has 12 amino acids. The V end lost 0 bases, the J end lost 14 bases, and 11 bases lay between the germline ends. Germline CDR1 LGHDT, CDR2 YNNKEL (reference sequence). The CDR3 sequence: CASSQEGLGEFF. CDR3 DNA sequence: TGTGCCAGCAGCCAAGAGGGGCTAGGAGAGTTCTTC.

The V gene is TRBV3-1 (or the pseudogene TRBV3-2), the J gene TRBJ1-5; tentative D call: TRBD1 (6 bases). CDR3 length: 14 amino acids. Germline-derived CDR1 and CDR2 are LGHDT and YNNKEL (reference sequence). Trimming removed 2 bases from V and 5 bases from J, with 10 bases in between. CDR3 coding DNA: TGTGCCAGCAGCCAATCCCAGGGGTATCAGCCCCAGCATTTT. It yields the protein CASSQSQGYQPQHF.

J is TRBJ1-2 and V is TRBV6-5; TRBD1 matches 7 bases. CDR1 and CDR2 from the germline V gene are MNHEY and SVGAGI. The CDR3 runs 15 residues. V lost 0 bases to trimming and J lost 7 bases; unmatched junction nucleotides: 8. CDR3 coding DNA: TGTGCCAGCAGTTACTCGACGTCGCAGGGGGGTGGCTACACCTTC. Its translation: CASSYSTSQGGGYTF.

The chain recombines TRBV7-2 with TRBJ2-1; weak D call: TRBD1 (7 bases). Deletions cut 8 bases from V and 10 bases from J, with 18 bases between. The CDR3 is 13 amino acids. Germline-derived CDR1 and CDR2 are SGHTA and FQGNSA. The CDR3 sequence is CASGPQGGWEQFF. The CDR3 DNA sequence: TGTGCCAGCGGCCCTCAGGGGGGATGGGAGCAGTTCTTC.

V gene TRBV30 combines with J gene TRBJ1-6, with D hard to call. The germline V and J ends were trimmed by 2 bases and 7 bases, with 9 bases remaining between them. Germline V gives CDR1 GTSNPN, CDR2 SVGIG (reference sequence). The CDR3 consists of 13 residues. CDR3 in amino acids: CAWSLTQNSPLHF. The CDR3 DNA is TGTGCCTGGAGTCTTACTCAAAATTCACCCCTCCACTTT.

The chain couples TRBV5-4 to TRBJ2-2; 8 nucleotides match TRBD2. The CDR3 has 16 residues. V was clipped by 4 bases and J by 6 bases; unmatched bases: 11. Germline V gene data show CDR1 as SGHNT and CDR2 as YYREEE (reference sequence). The DNA of the CDR3 is TGTGCCAGCAGCCCCCGGGTAGCGGGATCGGCCGGGGAGCTGTTTTTT. Translated: CASSPRVAGSAGELFF.

This clone has only a few counts. This rearrangement joins TRBV29-1 to TRBJ1-3; D is ambiguous. Between the trimmed V and J ends, which lost 5 bases and 2 bases, there was a span of 10 bases. The CDR3 covers 13 residues. The germline gives CDR1 SQVTM, CDR2 ANQGSEA. The CDR3 bases are TGCAGCGTTCTCCTTCCTCCTGGAAACACCATATATTTT. Amino acid sequence: CSVLLPPGNTIYF.

This clone was observed once. This sequence joins TRBV5-8 and TRBJ1-4, with 7 bases identical to TRBD1. Trimming took 4 bases from V and 5 from J; bases not matched to a gene: 11. CDR1 is SGHTS and CDR2 is YDEGEE in the germline V gene. This CDR3 is built from 16 residues. Here the CDR3 reads CASSPGRGTANEKLFF. Here the CDR3 DNA reads TGTGCCAGCAGCCCGGGCCGAGGGACAGCAAATGAAAAACTGTTTTTT.

V is TRBV4-1 and J is TRBJ1-4; 7 bases map to TRBD1. CDR3 length equals 15 residues. Germline V gene sequence: CDR1 MGHRA, CDR2 YSYEKL. Trimming at V came to 4 bases and at J to 8 bases, leaving 10 bases not matched to a gene. The CDR3 reads CASSRADREQEKLFF. The CDR3, as DNA: TGCGCCAGCAGCCGAGCTGACAGGGAACAAGAAAAACTGTTTTTT.

This clone has only one observation. The genes are TRBV19 and TRBJ1-3; TRBD1 agrees at 8 bases. The CDR3 sequence is 15 residues long. Germline trimming cut 4 bases from V and 2 bases from J; bases unmatched to any gene: 4. Germline loops: CDR1 LNHDA, CDR2 SQIVND (reference sequence). The chain's CDR3 is CASSTQTGAGNTIYF. The CDR3 coding sequence is TGTGCCAGTAGTACCCAGACAGGGGCTGGAAACACCATATATTTT.

V and J are TRBV9 and TRBJ1-4; the match to TRBD1 covers 8 bases. In germline, CDR1 is SGDLS, CDR2 YYNGEE. The CDR3 has 15 residues. V was clipped by 4 bases and J by 3 bases; unmatched bases: 5. The CDR3 DNA sequence: TGTGCCAGCAGCTTTACAGGGGGTTCTAATGAAAAACTGTTTTTT. It translates to CASSFTGGSNEKLFF.

This clone was counted a few times. The V call is TRBV6-5, the J call TRBJ2-7, with 8 positions matching TRBD1. The CDR3 has 13 residues. The J segment lost 6 bases and the V segment lost 8 bases, leaving 9 bases of the junction unmatched. In germline, CDR1 is MNHEY, CDR2 SVGAGI. CDR3 sequence: CASGLDRDGEQYF. The CDR3 nucleotides are TGTGCCAGCGGCCTGGACAGGGATGGCGAGCAGTACTTC.

In nucleotides, the CDR3 is TGTGCCAGCAGCCAAGTCGGGAACGAGCAGTACTTC. This translates into CASSQVGNEQYF. The J gene is TRBJ2-7, the V gene TRBV3-1 (or the pseudogene TRBV3-2), with D tentatively TRBD2 (5 bases). Germline-derived CDR1 and CDR2 are LGHDT and YNNKEL (reference sequence). The CDR3 totals 12 residues. V was trimmed by 1 base and J by 5 bases, leaving 6 bases between them.

This chain connects TRBV9 to TRBJ2-2, with a weak D call TRBD1 (5 bases). Trimming shortened V by 4 bases and J by 4 bases, and 17 bases separated the two germline ends. Germline-derived CDR1 and CDR2 are SGDLS and YYNGEE. The CDR3 runs 16 residues. This chain's CDR3 is CASSPRWGTITGELFF. The CDR3 DNA reads as TGTGCCAGCAGCCCCCGATGGGGCACCATCACCGGGGAGCTGTTTTTT.

This rearrangement joins TRBV5-1 to TRBJ2-3; a weak D match, TRBD2 (5 bases). The CDR3 contains 15 residues. CDR1 and CDR2 from the germline V gene are SGHRS and YFSETQ. V shed 4 bases and J shed 0 bases, with 12 bases lying between them. The CDR3 here is CASSLDSTSTDTQYF. The CDR3 region has the DNA TGCGCCAGCAGCCTGGACTCTACTAGCACAGATACGCAGTATTTT. The entire variable domain, with the rest obtained from reference TRBV5-1 and TRBJ2-3, is as follows: KAGVTQTPRYLIKTRGQQVTLSCSPISGHRSVSWYQQTPGQGLQFLFEYFSETQRNKGNFPGRFSGRQFSNSRSEMNVSTLELGDSALYLCASSLDSTSTDTQYFGPGTRLTVL.

This clone was observed once. The chain has TRBV12-3 or TRBV12-4 and TRBJ1-1; 7 bases are shared with TRBD1. The CDR3 is made up of 12 amino acids. V gave up 3 bases and J gave up 9 bases; unmatched junction bases: 4. CDR3 bases: TGTGCCAGCAGTTTCCGGGACAGCCAAGCTTTCTTT. It is translated as CASSFRDSQAFF.

The CDR3 region has the DNA TGTGCCAGCAGCTCGACCCGCCGGGCGACAGGAAACTATGGCTACACCTTC. Its protein is CASSSTRRATGNYGYTF. The V and J genes are TRBV7-8 and TRBJ1-2; possibly TRBD1 for D (6 bases). The V end was cut by 4 bases, the J end by 2 bases, with 20 bases between. The CDR3 is made up of 17 amino acids. From germline, CDR1 is SGHVS and CDR2 FQNEAQ.

V is TRBV2 and J is TRBJ1-1, with D unresolved. The CDR3 sequence is 14 residues long. With 6 bases removed from V and 0 bases from J, the gap between germline ends came to 11 bases. The germline V gene encodes CDR1 SNHLY and CDR2 FYNNEI. DNA of the CDR3: TGTGCCAGCAGAGAGACGGACTTGAACACTGAAGCTTTCTTT. Protein product: CASRETDLNTEAFF.

The chain recombines TRBV19 with TRBJ2-3, with TRBD2 as a possible D gene (6 bases). The CDR3 totals 16 residues. From germline, CDR1 is LNHDA and CDR2 SQIVND (reference sequence). Between the trimmed V and J ends, which lost 2 bases and 3 bases, there was a span of 15 bases. The CDR3: CASSIYNGRRTDTQYF. The CDR3 region has the DNA TGTGCCAGTAGTATATATAACGGGAGAAGAACAGATACGCAGTATTTT.

V and J are TRBV19 and TRBJ1-1; D gene unclear. Trimming took off 6 bases at V and 13 bases at J, with 12 bases between the two ends. In germline, CDR1 is LNHDA, CDR2 SQIVND (reference sequence). The CDR3 contains 10 residues. The CDR3 nucleotides are TGTGCCAGTAGGAGGGATGTGGTTTTCTTT. It translates to CASRRDVVFF.

The genes are TRBV27 and TRBJ2-5, with a tentative D call TRBD2 (5 bases). This CDR3 region has 14 residues. Germline CDR1 reads MNHEY; CDR2 reads SMNVEV (reference sequence). The V and J ends lost 6 bases and 5 bases respectively, with 16 bases between them. The DNA of the CDR3 is TGTGCCAGCAGAATCAGAGGAGGTGGGGAGACCCAGTACTTC. Translating gives CASRIRGGGETQYF.

This clone was seen only a few times. The rearrangement links TRBV20-1 to TRBJ2-3; 14 nucleotides line up with TRBD2. The CDR3 totals 15 residues. Germline CDR1 reads DFQATT; CDR2 reads SNEGSKA (reference sequence). V lost 3 bases and J lost 7; bases outside the gene matches: 6. Here the CDR3 reads CSASGTSGSSYTQYF. The CDR3, as DNA: TGCAGTGCTAGTGGGACTAGCGGGAGCTCATATACGCAGTATTTT.

The chain employs TRBV10-2 and TRBJ2-2, with a weak D call TRBD1 (5 bases). The CDR3 has 13 amino acids. Trimming removed 6 bases at V and 3 bases at J, with 8 bases between. Germline assignment: CDR1 WSHSY and CDR2 SAAADI. CDR3 coding DNA: TGCGCCAGCAGGCAAGGGGACACCGGGGAGCTGTTTTTT. Its protein is CASRQGDTGELFF.

The chain couples TRBV28 to TRBJ1-5; D gene uncertain. With 7 bases removed from V and 2 bases from J, the gap between germline ends came to 6 bases. Germline CDR1 reads MDHEN; CDR2 reads SYDVKM. CDR3 length: 12 residues. The CDR3 DNA reads as TGTGCCAGCACGTCTGGCAATCAGCCCCAGCATTTT. It is translated as CASTSGNQPQHF.

The J gene is TRBJ2-6, the V gene TRBV4-3, with D possibly TRBD2 on 6 matching bases. The CDR3 loop spans 19 amino acids. The germline V gene encodes CDR1 LGHNA and CDR2 YSLEER. V shed 0 bases and J shed 3 bases, with 18 bases lying between them. The CDR3 region has the DNA TGCGCCAGCAGCCAAGATCCCCCCTTAAGGGGACTTGGGGCCAACGTCCTGACTTTC. It translates to CASSQDPPLRGLGANVLTF.

The chain combines TRBV6-2 or TRBV6-3 with TRBJ2-3; 7 positions match TRBD2. Losses at the gene ends were 6 bases for V and 0 bases for J; bases not matched to a gene: 3. This CDR3 comprises 14 residues. The germline CDR1 and CDR2 sequences are MNHEY and SVGEGT. CDR3 loop: CASSRSGSTDTQYF. The CDR3 nucleotides read TGTGCCAGCAGCCGTAGCGGGAGCACAGATACGCAGTATTTT.

The CDR3 reads CASSQDQLSNQPQHF. The CDR3 bases are TGCGCCAGCAGCCAAGATCAACTAAGCAATCAGCCCCAGCATTTT. The chain links TRBV4-3 to TRBJ1-5; unclear D gene. V shed 0 bases and J shed 1 base, with 7 bases lying between them. CDR1 and CDR2 from the germline V gene are LGHNA and YSLEER. The CDR3 is made up of 15 amino acids.

This rearrangement joins TRBV19 to TRBJ2-1, with a tentative D call TRBD1 (6 bases). The CDR3 is 15 residues long. In germline, CDR1 is LNHDA, CDR2 SQIVND (reference sequence). V was shortened by 10 bases and J by 0 bases, with 16 bases between the two germline ends. The CDR3 sequence: CATTPGDNSYNEQFF. CDR3 nucleotide sequence: TGTGCCACCACCCCTGGGGACAACTCCTACAATGAGCAGTTCTTC.

V is TRBV5-1 and J is TRBJ1-5; a possible D gene is TRBD1 (5 bases). Germline values: CDR1 SGHRS, CDR2 YFSETQ. Trimming shortened V by 0 bases and J by 1 base, and 17 bases separated the two germline ends. There are 18 residues in the CDR3. CDR3 region: CASSLAPRGTVSNQPQHF. As DNA, the CDR3 is TGCGCCAGCAGCTTGGCCCCTCGTGGGACTGTGAGCAATCAGCCCCAGCATTTT.

This clone showed up just once. The rearrangement links TRBV28 to TRBJ1-4; D might be TRBD1 (6 bases). The CDR3 consists of 15 residues. Trimming removed 6 bases from V and 2 bases from J, with 13 bases in between. Germline V gives CDR1 MDHEN, CDR2 SYDVKM. The chain's CDR3 is CASSTGTLTNEKLFF. In nucleotides, the CDR3 is TGTGCCAGCAGCACCGGGACACTTACTAATGAAAAACTGTTTTTT.